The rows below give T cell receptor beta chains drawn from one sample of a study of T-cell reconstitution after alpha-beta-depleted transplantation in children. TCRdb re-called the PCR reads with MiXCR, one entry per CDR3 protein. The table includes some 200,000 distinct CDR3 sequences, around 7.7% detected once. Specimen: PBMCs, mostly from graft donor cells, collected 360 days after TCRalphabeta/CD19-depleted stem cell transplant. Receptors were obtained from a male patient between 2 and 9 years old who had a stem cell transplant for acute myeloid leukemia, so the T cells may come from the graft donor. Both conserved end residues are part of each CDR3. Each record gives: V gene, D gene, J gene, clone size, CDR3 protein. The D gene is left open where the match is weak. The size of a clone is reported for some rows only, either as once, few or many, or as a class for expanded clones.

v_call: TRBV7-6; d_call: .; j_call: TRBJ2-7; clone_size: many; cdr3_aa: CASSLAGVYEQYF
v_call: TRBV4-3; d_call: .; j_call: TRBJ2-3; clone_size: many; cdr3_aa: CASSQDSGVDTQYF
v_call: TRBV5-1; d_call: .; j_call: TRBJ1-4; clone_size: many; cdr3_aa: CASSLVNREKLFF
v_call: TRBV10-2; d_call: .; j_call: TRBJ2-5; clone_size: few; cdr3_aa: CASSESGQETQYF
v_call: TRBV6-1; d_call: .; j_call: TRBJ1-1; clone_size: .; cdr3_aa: CASSVASRGGAFF
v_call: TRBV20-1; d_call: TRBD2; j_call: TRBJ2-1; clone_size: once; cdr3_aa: CSAKPASGRPYNEQFF
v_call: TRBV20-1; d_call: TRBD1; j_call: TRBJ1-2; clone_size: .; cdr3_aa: CSARRDRVLSGYTF
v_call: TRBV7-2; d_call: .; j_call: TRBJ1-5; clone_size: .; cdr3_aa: CASSRPGGPQHF
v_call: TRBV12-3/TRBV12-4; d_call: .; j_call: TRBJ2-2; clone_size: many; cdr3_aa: CASSRDQGELFF
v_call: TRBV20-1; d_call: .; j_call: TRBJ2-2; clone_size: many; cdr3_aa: CSAKWGAGELFF
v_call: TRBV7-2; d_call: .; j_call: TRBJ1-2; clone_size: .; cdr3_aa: CASSQSGYGYTF
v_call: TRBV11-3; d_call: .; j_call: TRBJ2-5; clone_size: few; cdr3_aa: CASSSTGRGETQYF
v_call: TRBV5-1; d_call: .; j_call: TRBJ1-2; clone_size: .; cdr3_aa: CASSLTQGNGYTF
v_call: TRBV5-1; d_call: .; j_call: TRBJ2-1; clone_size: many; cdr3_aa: CASSPATSSSYNEQFF
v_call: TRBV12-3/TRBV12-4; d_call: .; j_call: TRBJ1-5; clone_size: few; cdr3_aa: CASSFFPMIDQPQHF